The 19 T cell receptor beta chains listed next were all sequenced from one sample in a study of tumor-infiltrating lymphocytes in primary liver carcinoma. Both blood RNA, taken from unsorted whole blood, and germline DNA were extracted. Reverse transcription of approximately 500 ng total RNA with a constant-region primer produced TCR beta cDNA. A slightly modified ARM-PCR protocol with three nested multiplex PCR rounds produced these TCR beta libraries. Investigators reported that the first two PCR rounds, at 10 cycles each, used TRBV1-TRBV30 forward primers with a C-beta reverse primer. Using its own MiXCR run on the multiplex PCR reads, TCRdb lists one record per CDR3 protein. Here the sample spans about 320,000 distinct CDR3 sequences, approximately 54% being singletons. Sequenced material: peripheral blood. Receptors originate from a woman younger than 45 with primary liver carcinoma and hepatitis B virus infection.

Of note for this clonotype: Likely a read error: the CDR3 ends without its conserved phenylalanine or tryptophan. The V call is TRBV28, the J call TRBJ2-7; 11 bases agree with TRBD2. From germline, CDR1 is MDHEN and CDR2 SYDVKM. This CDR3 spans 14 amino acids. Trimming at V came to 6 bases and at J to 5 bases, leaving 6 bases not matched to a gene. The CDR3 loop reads CASSSLAGVNEQYY. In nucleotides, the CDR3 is TGTGCCAGCAGCTCACTAGCGGGAGTAAACGAGCAGTACTAC.

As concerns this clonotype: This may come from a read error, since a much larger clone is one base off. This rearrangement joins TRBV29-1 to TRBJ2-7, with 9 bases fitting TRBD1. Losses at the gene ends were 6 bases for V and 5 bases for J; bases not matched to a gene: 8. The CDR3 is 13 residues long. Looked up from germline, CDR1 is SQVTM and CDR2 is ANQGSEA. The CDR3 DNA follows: TGCAGCGTGTACACAGGGGGCTGGGACGAGCAGTACTTC. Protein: CSVYTGGWDEQYF.

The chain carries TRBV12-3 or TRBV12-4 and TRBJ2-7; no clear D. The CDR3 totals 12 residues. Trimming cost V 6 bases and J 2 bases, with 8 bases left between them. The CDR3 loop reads CASSSSAYEQYF. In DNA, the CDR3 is TGTGCCAGCAGCTCCTCCGCCTACGAGCAGTACTTC.

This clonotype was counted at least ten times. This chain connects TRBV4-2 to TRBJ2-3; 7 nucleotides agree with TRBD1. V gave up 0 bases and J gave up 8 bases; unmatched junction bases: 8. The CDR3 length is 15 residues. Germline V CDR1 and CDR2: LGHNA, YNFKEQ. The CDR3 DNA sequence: TGTGCCAGCAGCCAAGATGATAGGGGGCGAGTTACGCAGTATTTT. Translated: CASSQDDRGRVTQYF.

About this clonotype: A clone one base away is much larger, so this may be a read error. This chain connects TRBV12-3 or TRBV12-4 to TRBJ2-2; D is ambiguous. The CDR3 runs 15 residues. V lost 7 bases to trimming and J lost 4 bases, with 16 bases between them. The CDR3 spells CASITAWSRTGELFF. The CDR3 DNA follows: TGTGCCAGCATTACAGCTTGGTCCCGCACCGGGGAGCTGTTTTTT.

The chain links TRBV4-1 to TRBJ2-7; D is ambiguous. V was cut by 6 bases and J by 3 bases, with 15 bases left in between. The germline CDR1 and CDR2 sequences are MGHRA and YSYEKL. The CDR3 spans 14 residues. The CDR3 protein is CASSPLDLYYEQYF. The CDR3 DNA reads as TGCGCCAGCAGTCCCCTCGATTTGTACTACGAGCAGTACTTC.

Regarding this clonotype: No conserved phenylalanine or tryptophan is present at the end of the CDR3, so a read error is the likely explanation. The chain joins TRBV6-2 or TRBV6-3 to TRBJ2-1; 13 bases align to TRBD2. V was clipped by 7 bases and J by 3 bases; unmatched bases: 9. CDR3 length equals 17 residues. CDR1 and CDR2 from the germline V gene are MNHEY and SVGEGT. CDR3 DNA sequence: TGTGCCAGCAACTCTACCCGGACTAGCGGGAGCTACAATGAGCAGTTCCTC. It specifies CASNSTRTSGSYNEQFL.

CDR3 sequence: CASSRTPAGYNEQFF. CDR3 in DNA: TGCGCCAGCAGTCGTACACCAGCGGGGTATAATGAGCAGTTCTTC. This chain connects TRBV4-3 to TRBJ2-1, with 7 bases that match TRBD2. This CDR3 comprises 15 residues. The V segment lost 6 bases and the J segment 7 bases; nucleotides outside the gene matches: 12. The germline V gene encodes CDR1 LGHNA and CDR2 YSLEER.

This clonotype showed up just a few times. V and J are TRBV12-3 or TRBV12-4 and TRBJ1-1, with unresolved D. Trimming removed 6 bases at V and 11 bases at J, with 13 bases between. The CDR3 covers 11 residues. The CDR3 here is CASRLRVGAFF. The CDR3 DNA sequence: TGTGCCAGCAGGCTTCGGGTAGGGGCTTTCTTT.

The CDR3: CASSLRSSGSEEQYF. The CDR3 DNA is TGTGCCAGCAGCTTAAGGTCTAGCGGGAGTGAAGAGCAGTACTTC. The V and J genes are TRBV13 and TRBJ2-7, with TRBD2 matching over 10 bases. Trimming at V came to 2 bases and at J to 7 bases, leaving 8 bases not matched to a gene. Germline CDR1 is PRHDT and CDR2 is FYEKMQ (reference sequence). This CDR3 contains 15 residues.

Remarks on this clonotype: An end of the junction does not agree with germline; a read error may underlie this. As DNA, the CDR3 is TGTGCCAGCGGCTTAGCCACTCGTCAAGAGACCCAGTACTTC. Translated, it gives CASGLATRQETQYF. The genes are TRBV7-8 and TRBJ2-5; no firm D call. Germline V CDR1 and CDR2: SGHVS, FQNEAQ. The CDR3 length is 14 residues.

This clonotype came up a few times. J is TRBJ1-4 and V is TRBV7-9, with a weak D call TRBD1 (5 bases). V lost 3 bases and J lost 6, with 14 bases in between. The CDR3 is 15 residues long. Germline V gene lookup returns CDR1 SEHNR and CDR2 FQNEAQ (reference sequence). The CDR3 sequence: CASSFPPGPDEKLFF. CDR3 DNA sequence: TGTGCCAGCAGCTTCCCCCCGGGGCCAGATGAAAAACTGTTTTTT.

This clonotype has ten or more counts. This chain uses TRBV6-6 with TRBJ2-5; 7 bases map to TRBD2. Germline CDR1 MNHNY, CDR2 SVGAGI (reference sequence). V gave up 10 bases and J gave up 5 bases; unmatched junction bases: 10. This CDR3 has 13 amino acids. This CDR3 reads CATFQFGGETQYF. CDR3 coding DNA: TGTGCCACCTTCCAATTCGGGGGGGAGACCCAGTACTTC.

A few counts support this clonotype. In nucleotides, the CDR3 is TGTGCCAGCAGTGGCACGAGCTACTCCTACGAGCAGTACTTC. Its translation: CASSGTSYSYEQYF. J is TRBJ2-7 and V is TRBV6-5; no clear D gene. Looked up from germline, CDR1 is MNHEY and CDR2 is SVGAGI. This CDR3 comprises 14 residues. V was pared by 5 bases and J by 0 bases, with 11 bases between.

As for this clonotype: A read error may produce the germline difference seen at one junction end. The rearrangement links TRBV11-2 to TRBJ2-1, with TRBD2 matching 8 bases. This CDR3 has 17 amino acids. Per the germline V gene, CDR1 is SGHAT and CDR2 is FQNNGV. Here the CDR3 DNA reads TGTGCCAGCAGCTTAGGGGACTGGCGGGAGGCCCGGGGTGAGCAGTTATTC. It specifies CASSLGDWREARGEQLF.

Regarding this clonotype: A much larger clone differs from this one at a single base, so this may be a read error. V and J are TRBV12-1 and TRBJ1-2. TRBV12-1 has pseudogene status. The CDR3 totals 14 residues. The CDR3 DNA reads TGTGCCAGCACCAAAACCCCACTTGACTATGGCTACACCTTC. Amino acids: CASTKTPLDYGYTF.

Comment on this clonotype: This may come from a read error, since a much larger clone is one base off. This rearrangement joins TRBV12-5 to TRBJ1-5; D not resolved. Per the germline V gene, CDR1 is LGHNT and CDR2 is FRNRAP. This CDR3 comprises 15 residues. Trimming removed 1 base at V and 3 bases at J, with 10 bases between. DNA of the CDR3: TGTGCTAGTGGTTTGGAGGTAGCATCCAATCAGCCCCAGCATTTT. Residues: CASGLEVASNQPQHF.

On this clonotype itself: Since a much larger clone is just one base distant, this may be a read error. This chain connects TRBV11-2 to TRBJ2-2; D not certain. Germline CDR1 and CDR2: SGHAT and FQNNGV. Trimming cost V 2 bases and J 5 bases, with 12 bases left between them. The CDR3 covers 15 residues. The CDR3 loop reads CASSLSYLGTGELFF. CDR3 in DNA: TGTGCCAGCAGCTTATCCTACCTGGGAACCGGGGAGCTGTTTTTT.

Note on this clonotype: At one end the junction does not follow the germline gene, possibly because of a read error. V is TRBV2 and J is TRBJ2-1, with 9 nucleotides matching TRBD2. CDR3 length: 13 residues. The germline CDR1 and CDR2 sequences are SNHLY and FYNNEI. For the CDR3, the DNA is TGTGTCAGCAGGGGGACTAGCCTCCATGAGCAGTTCTTC. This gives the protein CVSRGTSLHEQFF.